The clone carrying this T cell receptor beta chain was observed at least ten times. Its matching antigen is unknown. The sample belongs to a study of CD8 T cells in ankylosing spondylitis. Study conclusions and caveats: The study identified a TCR beta motif of seven or eight highly homologous variants that appeared characteristic of ankylosing spondylitis blood. Previous work reported some of these motif variants in the synovial fluid and blood of reactive arthritis.

The germline V gene encodes CDR1 DFQATT and CDR2 SNEGSKA (reference sequence). The junction had 12 bases not matched to a gene; V was cut back by 5 bases and J by 2 bases. The CDR3 loop spans 15 amino acids. Generation of TCR beta libraries employed quantitative 5'-RACE incorporating molecular barcodes. MiXCR was run by TCRdb on the 5' RACE reads, yielding one entry per CDR3 protein. This sample has about 240,000 distinct CDR3 sequences, with around 25% found just once. This chain uses TRBV20-1 with TRBJ2-7; 7 bases are a match to TRBD2. Sequenced input: blood, either unsorted or a sorted T cell fraction (not recorded which). The clonotype comes from a male donor with ankylosing spondylitis or in good health (not recorded which). CDR3 nucleotide sequence: TGCAGTGCTTGTTTGGGCGGGGGAACCCCCTACGAGCAGTACTTC. Encoded protein: CSACLGGGTPYEQYF.